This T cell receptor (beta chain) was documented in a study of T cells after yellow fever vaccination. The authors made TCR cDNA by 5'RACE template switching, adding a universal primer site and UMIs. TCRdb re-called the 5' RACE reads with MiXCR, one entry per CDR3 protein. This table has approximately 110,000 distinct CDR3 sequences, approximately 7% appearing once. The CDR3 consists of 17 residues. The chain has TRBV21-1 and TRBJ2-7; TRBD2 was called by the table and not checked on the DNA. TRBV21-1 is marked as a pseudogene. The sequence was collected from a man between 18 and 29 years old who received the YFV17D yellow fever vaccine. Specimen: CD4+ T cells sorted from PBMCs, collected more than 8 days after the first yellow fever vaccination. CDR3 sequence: CASSLGGLAGSSYEQYF. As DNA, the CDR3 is TGTGCCAGCAGCTTGGGGGGACTAGCGGGGAGCTCCTACGAGCAGTACTTC.